This T cell receptor (beta chain) was profiled in a study of cytomegalovirus exposure and HLA in healthy donors. The study ran its PCR with 60 Vbeta and 13 Jbeta primers. TCRdb's table, derived via immunoSEQ multiplex PCR, lists solely in-frame clones and lacks some. The sample holds around 150,000 clones, 75% to 80% seen once. V dropped 1 base and J dropped 2; count of bases not matched to a gene: 1. Germline-derived CDR1 and CDR2 are ENHRY and SYGVKD. This CDR3 contains 14 residues. The V call is TRBV10-3, the J call TRBJ1-2; TRBD1 matches 7 bases. The TCR was taken from a male donor in good health and CMV-seronegative. Input material: PBMCs. The CDR3: CAISEYRGNYGYTF. The CDR3 nucleotides are TGTGCCATCAGTGAGTACAGGGGAAACTATGGCTACACCTTC.